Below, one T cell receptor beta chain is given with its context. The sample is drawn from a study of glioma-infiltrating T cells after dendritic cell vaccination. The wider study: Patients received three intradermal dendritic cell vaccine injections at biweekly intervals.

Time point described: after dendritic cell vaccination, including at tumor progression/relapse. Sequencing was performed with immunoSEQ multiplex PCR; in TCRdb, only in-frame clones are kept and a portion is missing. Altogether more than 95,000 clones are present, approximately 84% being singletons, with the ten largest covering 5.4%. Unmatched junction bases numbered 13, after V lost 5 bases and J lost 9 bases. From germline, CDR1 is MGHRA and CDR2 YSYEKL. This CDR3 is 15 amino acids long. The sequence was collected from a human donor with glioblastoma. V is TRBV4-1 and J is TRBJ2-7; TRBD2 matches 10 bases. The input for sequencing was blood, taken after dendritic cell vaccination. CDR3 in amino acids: CASSSSSGSSKAQYF. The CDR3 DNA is TGCGCCAGCAGCTCCTCTAGCGGGAGCAGCAAGGCGCAGTACTTC.